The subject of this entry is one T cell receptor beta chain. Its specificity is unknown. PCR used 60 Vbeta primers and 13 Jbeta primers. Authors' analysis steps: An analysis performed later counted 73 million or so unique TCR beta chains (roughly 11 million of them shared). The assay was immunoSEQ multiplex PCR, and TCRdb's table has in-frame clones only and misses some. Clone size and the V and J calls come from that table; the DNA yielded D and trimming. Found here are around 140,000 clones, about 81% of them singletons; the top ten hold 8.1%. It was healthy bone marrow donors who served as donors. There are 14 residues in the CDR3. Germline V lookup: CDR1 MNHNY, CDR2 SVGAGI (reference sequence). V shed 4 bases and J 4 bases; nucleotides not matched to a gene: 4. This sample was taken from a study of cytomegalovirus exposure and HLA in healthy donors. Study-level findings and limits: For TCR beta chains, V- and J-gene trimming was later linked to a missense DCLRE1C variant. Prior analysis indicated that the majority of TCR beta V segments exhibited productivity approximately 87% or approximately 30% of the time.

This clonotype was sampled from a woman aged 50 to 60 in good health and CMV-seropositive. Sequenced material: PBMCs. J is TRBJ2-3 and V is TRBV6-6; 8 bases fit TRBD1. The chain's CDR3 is CASSFGQGADTQYF. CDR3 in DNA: TGTGCCAGCAGTTTTGGACAGGGCGCAGATACGCAGTATTTT.